The next 15 T cell receptor beta chains were all read from a single sample in a study of shared clonotypes between healthy human individuals. Repertoires were generated with immunoSEQ multiplex PCR, while TCRdb's copy carries only in-frame clones and drops some. Counted here are 1.6 million or so clones, roughly 97% occurring once; the ten biggest clones make up approximately 1%. Sequencing was performed on naive CD4+ T cells sorted from blood. Subset specified: CD45RA+ positively selected. All receptors come from a man in his thirties or forties in good health.

The J gene is TRBJ2-5, the V gene TRBV28; 8 positions agree with TRBD1. V trimming: 3 bases; J trimming: 10 bases; junction bases outside the gene matches: 13. The CDR3 is 15 residues long. The germline CDR1 and CDR2 sequences are MDHEN and SYDVKM. CDR3 in amino acids: CASSLEQGAHPLQYF. CDR3 nucleotide sequence: TGTGCCAGCAGTTTGGAGCAGGGGGCGCACCCCCTCCAGTACTTC.

The chain uses TRBV27 and TRBJ2-7; D ambiguous. This CDR3 has 13 amino acids. Germline loops: CDR1 MNHEY, CDR2 SMNVEV (reference sequence). The V gene lost 3 bases and the J gene lost 2 bases, with 8 bases spanning the gap. CDR3 loop: CASSFTVAYEQYF. For the CDR3, the DNA is TGTGCCAGCAGTTTTACGGTTGCCTACGAGCAGTACTTC.

The rearrangement joins TRBV2 to TRBJ2-7; 11 bases line up with TRBD2. This CDR3 spans 13 amino acids. Per the germline V gene, CDR1 is SNHLY and CDR2 is FYNNEI. The V gene end was trimmed by 9 bases and the J gene end by 9 bases; junction bases not matched to a gene: 10. The CDR3 DNA sequence: TGTGCCAGGGGAGGGACTAGCGGCCGACGGCAGTACTTC. Protein: CARGGTSGRRQYF.

The V and J genes are TRBV18 and TRBJ2-1, with D maybe TRBD2 (6 bases). The CDR3 runs to 16 residues. Germline loops: CDR1 KGHSH, CDR2 LQKENI. V gave up 0 bases and J gave up 0 bases, with 9 bases separating them. CDR3 bases: TGTGCCAGCTCACCACCGTGGGGGGTCTCCTACAATGAGCAGTTCTTC. The encoded protein is CASSPPWGVSYNEQFF.

This chain uses TRBV5-4 with TRBJ2-3, with D possibly TRBD2 on 5 matching bases. Trimming shortened V by 1 base and J by 2 bases, and 11 bases separated the two germline ends. CDR3 length: 15 amino acids. Germline values: CDR1 SGHNT, CDR2 YYREEE (reference sequence). The CDR3: CASSLRLQNTDTQYF. The CDR3 coding sequence is TGTGCCAGCAGCTTGAGACTACAGAACACAGATACGCAGTATTTT.

The chain is built from TRBV5-1 and TRBJ2-5; no definite D call. The CDR3 is made up of 14 amino acids. The germline V and J ends were trimmed by 4 bases and 5 bases, with 15 bases remaining between them. The V gene's germline CDR1 is SGHRS and CDR2 YFSETQ. The CDR3 region is CASSPSVAGETQYF. CDR3 bases: TGCGCCAGCAGCCCCTCGGTAGCCGGCGAGACCCAGTACTTC.

This sequence joins TRBV7-2 and TRBJ2-4; a weak D match, TRBD2 (7 bases). The CDR3 length is 15 residues. Germline values: CDR1 SGHTA, CDR2 FQGNSA. V dropped 1 base and J dropped 7 bases, with 14 bases sitting between them. The CDR3 loop reads CASSLGGRGSNIQYF. The CDR3 nucleotides read TGTGCCAGCAGCTTAGGGGGGCGCGGGAGCAACATTCAGTACTTC. The full variable domain, with the rest looked up from reference TRBV7-2 and TRBJ2-4, is GAGVSQSPSNKVTEKGKDVELRCDPISGHTALYWYRQSLGQGLEFLIYFQGNSAPDKSGLPSDRFSAERTGGSVSTLTIQRTQQEDSAVYLCASSLGGRGSNIQYFGAGTRLSVL.

The V and J genes are TRBV18 and TRBJ2-1; 7 bases fit TRBD1. The V segment lost 4 bases and the J segment 4 bases; nucleotides outside the gene matches: 7. The CDR3 contains 15 residues. Germline values: CDR1 KGHSH, CDR2 LQKENI. In DNA, the CDR3 is TGTGCCAGCTCACTGGCGGACAGGAGATACAATGAGCAGTTCTTC. Amino acid sequence: CASSLADRRYNEQFF.

The chain is built from TRBV10-3 and TRBJ1-1, with 8 nucleotides matching TRBD1. CDR1 is ENHRY, CDR2 SYGVKD, per germline. The ends lost 6 bases at V and 1 base at J; junction bases unmatched: 7. The CDR3 length is 15 residues. The CDR3 DNA reads TGTGCCATCAGGCCGACAGGGGAGAGGAACACTGAAGCTTTCTTT. Encoded protein: CAIRPTGERNTEAFF.

This clone was seen once. The CDR3 DNA is TGTGCCACCAGCAGGTCTGGGTCCCCAGATACGCAGTATTTT. This codes for CATSRSGSPDTQYF. The rearrangement links TRBV15 to TRBJ2-3; D uncertain. CDR1 is LNHNV, CDR2 YYDKDF, per germline (reference sequence). V was trimmed by 3 bases and J by 4 bases, leaving 11 bases between them. The CDR3 extends over 14 amino acids.

This clone was counted a single time. V gene TRBV7-9 combines with J gene TRBJ1-3; D call uncertain. The ends were cut back, 6 bases at V and 8 bases at J, with 17 bases in the middle. The CDR3 spans 14 residues. Germline V gives CDR1 SEHNR, CDR2 FQNEAQ (reference sequence). For the CDR3, the DNA is TGTGCCAGCAGATCCCCGGCGGAGCAGTACACCATATATTTT. Translation: CASRSPAEQYTIYF.

CDR3 amino acids: CASSERREGEETQYF. The CDR3 nucleotides read TGTGCCAGCAGCGAGCGTCGGGAGGGAGAAGAGACCCAGTACTTC. The rearrangement links TRBV11-2 to TRBJ2-5; 8 bases match TRBD2. Germline V gene data show CDR1 as SGHAT and CDR2 as FQNNGV. Trimming cost V 5 bases and J 3 bases; bases outside gene matches: 8. CDR3 length equals 15 residues.

Only one count was recorded for this clone. The rearrangement uses TRBV6-1 and TRBJ1-5; D uncertain. V was cut by 5 bases and J by 4 bases, with 9 bases left in between. The CDR3 length is 13 residues. Germline values: CDR1 MNHNS, CDR2 SASEGT. CDR3 in amino acids: CASSRDNNQPQHF. The DNA for the CDR3 is TGTGCCAGCAGTCGGGATAATAATCAGCCCCAGCATTTT.

The chain links TRBV4-1 to TRBJ2-7; 9 bases match TRBD1. The CDR3 is 14 amino acids. Per the germline V gene, CDR1 is MGHRA and CDR2 is YSYEKL. J was trimmed by 5 bases and V by 2 bases; bases with no gene match: 4. CDR3 in DNA: TGCGCCAGCAGCCAAAACAGGGGGCGAGACGAGCAGTACTTC. Translated, it gives CASSQNRGRDEQYF.

The chain combines TRBV7-9 with TRBJ2-1; D is uncertain. From germline, CDR1 is SEHNR and CDR2 FQNEAQ (reference sequence). V lost 0 bases and J 6 bases, leaving 6 bases between the germline ends. This CDR3 region has 13 residues. The CDR3 coding sequence is TGTGCCAGCAGCTTAGCAGGGTCCAATGAGCAGTTCTTC. This translates into CASSLAGSNEQFF.